This is a list of T cell receptor beta chains from one sample in a study of cytomegalovirus exposure and HLA in healthy donors. Clones were sequenced by immunoSEQ multiplex PCR, and TCRdb holds only the in-frame ones, with some missing. The data contain more than 90,000 clones, around 74% of them seen just once; the ten biggest clones take up about 7%. The specimen was PBMCs. Source of these receptors: a middle-aged man in good health and CMV-seropositive. Both conserved end residues are part of each CDR3. A D gene is named only where the DNA matches it firmly. Some rows have no size entry. The others give once, few or many, or a class for an expanded clone.

CASSRDRLQETQYF	TGTGCCAGCAGTCGGGACAGACTGCAAGAGACCCAGTACTTC	NA	TRBD1	TRBV2	TRBJ2-5
CASSPGQGIGSYNSPLHF	TGCGCCAGCAGCCCGGGACAGGGGATTGGCTCCTATAATTCACCCCTCCACTTT	NA	TRBD1	TRBV5-1	TRBJ1-6
CASSPMDGGAAVEQFF	TGCGCCAGCAGCCCTATGGACGGGGGGGCCGCGGTTGAGCAGTTCTTC	NA	TRBD2	TRBV5-1	TRBJ2-1
CASSADRGNEKLFF	TGTGCCAGCAGTGCGGACAGGGGTAATGAAAAACTGTTTTTT	once	TRBD1	TRBV9	TRBJ1-4
CATTAMNTEAFF	TGTGCCACTACCGCCATGAACACTGAAGCTTTCTTT	NA	NA	TRBV6-1	TRBJ1-1
CASSMDPGGGGYTF	TGTGCCAGCAGCATGGATCCGGGTGGGGGCGGCTACACCTTC	NA	NA	TRBV7-2	TRBJ1-2
CATSRGTAQETQYF	TGTGCCACCAGCAGAGGGACAGCTCAAGAGACCCAGTACTTC	NA	NA	TRBV15	TRBJ2-5
CASSLAREADTQYF	TGTGCCAGCAGCTTAGCCCGGGAGGCAGATACGCAGTATTTT	NA	TRBD2	TRBV7-2	TRBJ2-3
CASLGQVGQPQHF	TGTGCCAGCTTAGGACAGGTCGGTCAGCCCCAGCATTTT	once	TRBD1	TRBV6-1	TRBJ1-5
CASSLVRGSSSGANVLTF	TGTGCCAGCAGCTTAGTGAGAGGAAGCAGCTCTGGGGCCAACGTCCTGACTTTC	NA	NA	TRBV7-8	TRBJ2-6
CASRTGAHEQFF	TGTGCCAGCAGGACAGGAGCTCATGAGCAGTTCTTC	NA	NA	TRBV2	TRBJ2-1
CASSLLWNTEAFF	TGTGCCAGCAGTTTACTGTGGAACACTGAAGCTTTCTTT	NA	NA	TRBV27	TRBJ1-1
CASSIQGEAFF	TGTGCCAGCAGCATCCAGGGGGAAGCTTTCTTT	NA	NA	TRBV6-6	TRBJ1-1
CASRPVVPDYGYTF	TGTGCCAGCAGACCGGTCGTACCGGACTATGGCTACACCTTC	NA	NA	TRBV27	TRBJ1-2
CASSFLPGNTEAFF	TGTGCCAGCAGCTTCCTTCCAGGGAACACTGAAGCTTTCTTT	NA	NA	TRBV7-9	TRBJ1-1
CASSLVQISNQPQHF	TGTGCCAGCAGCTTGGTTCAAATTAGCAATCAGCCCCAGCATTTT	NA	NA	TRBV5-8	TRBJ1-5
CASSFGQAADTQYF	TGCGCCAGCAGCTTCGGACAGGCGGCAGATACGCAGTATTTT	few	TRBD1	TRBV5-1	TRBJ2-3
CASSLRNEAFF	TGTGCCAGCAGCCTGAGAAATGAAGCTTTCTTT	NA	NA	TRBV7-9	TRBJ1-1
CASSFGGDQPQHF	TGTGCCAGCAGTTTTGGGGGGGATCAGCCCCAGCATTTT	NA	NA	TRBV28	TRBJ1-5
CASSLAQTGDEQFF	TGCGCCAGCAGCTTGGCTCAAACAGGAGATGAGCAGTTCTTC	NA	NA	TRBV5-1	TRBJ2-1
CASSPRIATRGSYNEQFF	TGTGCCAGCAGCCCCCGGATTGCGACGCGGGGCTCCTACAATGAGCAGTTCTTC	NA	NA	TRBV9	TRBJ2-1
CASSLISGGPLGNEQFF	TGTGCCAGCAGTTTAATTAGCGGGGGGCCACTCGGGAATGAGCAGTTCTTC	NA	TRBD2	TRBV28	TRBJ2-1
CASSSGTGSGNEQFF	TGCGCCAGCAGCTCCGGGACAGGGTCGGGTAATGAGCAGTTCTTC	NA	TRBD1	TRBV5-1	TRBJ2-1
CASSLELQGAEAFF	TGTGCCAGCAGCTTAGAGTTGCAGGGGGCGGAAGCTTTCTTT	NA	TRBD1	TRBV7-9	TRBJ1-1
CASSSQISSTQYF	TGTGCCAGCAGCAGCCAAATTTCCTCTACGCAGTATTTT	once	NA	TRBV14	TRBJ2-3
CASSQDLGRPSYNEQFF	TGCGCCAGCAGCCAAGATCTCGGGAGGCCCTCCTACAATGAGCAGTTCTTC	once	TRBD2	TRBV4-3	TRBJ2-1
CASSQVSGGPNNEQFF	TGTGCCAGCAGCCAAGTCAGCGGGGGCCCCAACAATGAGCAGTTCTTC	NA	TRBD2	TRBV4-2	TRBJ2-1
CASSGTPNYTDTQYF	TGTGCCAGCAGCGGGACTCCTAATTACACAGATACGCAGTATTTT	NA	NA	TRBV6-1	TRBJ2-3
CASSFGQSEAFF	TGTGCCAGCAGCTTCGGACAGTCCGAAGCTTTCTTT	NA	NA	TRBV7-2	TRBJ1-1
CASSLTGDEQYF	TGTGCCAGCAGCTTGACAGGGGACGAGCAGTACTTC	NA	TRBD1	TRBV7-8	TRBJ2-7
CASSSQRGGKTSYEQYF	TGTGCCAGCAGCTCCCAGCGGGGGGGGAAAACCTCCTACGAGCAGTACTTC	NA	TRBD2	TRBV5-4	TRBJ2-7
CASRPGQAYEQYF	TGTGCCAGCAGGCCAGGACAGGCCTACGAGCAGTACTTC	few	TRBD1	TRBV7-8	TRBJ2-7
CAWSVGADSSYNSPLHF	TGTGCCTGGAGTGTGGGGGCAGATAGCTCCTATAATTCACCCCTCCACTTT	NA	NA	TRBV30	TRBJ1-6
CASSRTGENTGELFF	TGTGCCAGCAGCCGGACAGGGGAGAACACCGGGGAGCTGTTTTTT	NA	TRBD1	TRBV2	TRBJ2-2
CASSPDKGQGNNEKLFF	TGTGCCAGCAGCCCTGACAAAGGACAGGGGAATAATGAAAAACTGTTTTTT	NA	NA	TRBV12-1	TRBJ1-4